These 26 T cell receptor beta chains share one sample of origin, sequenced in a study of blood T cell repertoires in COVID-19. Assay used: immunoSEQ multiplex PCR; TCRdb lists only in-frame clones, some missing. The sample consists of approximately 28,000 clones, 60% to 70% of them appearing once. Sequenced input: peripheral blood. The source of these receptors is a man aged 60 to 75 with active or convalescent COVID-19.

The chain recombines TRBV6-5 with TRBJ1-3; D not resolved. The V gene lost 0 bases and the J gene lost 0 bases, with 9 bases spanning the gap. The V gene's germline CDR1 is MNHEY and CDR2 SVGAGI. The CDR3 is made up of 16 amino acids. This chain's CDR3 is CASSYSRGSSGNTIYF. In DNA, the CDR3 is TGTGCCAGCAGTTACTCGAGAGGGAGCTCTGGAAACACCATATATTTT.

This clone was recorded a few times. The genes are TRBV15 and TRBJ2-1; the match to TRBD2 covers 9 bases. The CDR3 contains 15 residues. Germline V gives CDR1 LNHNV, CDR2 YYDKDF (reference sequence). V was pared by 2 bases and J by 8 bases, with 7 bases of the junction left unmatched. The CDR3 sequence is CATSRPASGNDEQFF. In DNA form, the CDR3 reads TGTGCCACCAGCAGACCGGCTAGCGGGAACGATGAGCAGTTCTTC.

This chain uses TRBV4-1 with TRBJ2-1, with TRBD2 matching 15 bases. J lost 9 bases, V lost 0 bases, and 3 bases had no gene match. CDR3 length: 16 amino acids. The germline CDR1 and CDR2 sequences are MGHRA and YSYEKL. As DNA, the CDR3 is TGCGCCAGCAGCCAAGATAAGGGACTAGCGGGAGGTGAGCAGTTCTTC. It yields the protein CASSQDKGLAGGEQFF.

This chain links TRBV2 with TRBJ2-3; TRBD2 might be the D (6 bases). V was shortened by 6 bases and J by 1 base, with 11 bases between the two germline ends. The CDR3 runs 14 residues. The germline V gene has CDR1 SNHLY and CDR2 FYNNEI. The CDR3 spells CASSPGTGTDTQYF. The CDR3 DNA follows: TGTGCCAGCAGCCCCGGGACTGGCACAGATACGCAGTATTTT.

The J gene is TRBJ2-7, the V gene TRBV5-1; maybe TRBD1 (6 bases). This CDR3 comprises 15 residues. Trimming cost V 4 bases and J 2 bases, with 16 bases left between them. Germline CDR1 is SGHRS and CDR2 is YFSETQ. The CDR3 DNA follows: TGCGCCAGCAGCGGCCGGGACAACAGCCCCTACGAGCAGTACTTC. The encoded protein is CASSGRDNSPYEQYF.

This clone appeared a few times. This sequence joins TRBV7-2 and TRBJ1-3, with D perhaps matching TRBD1 (5 bases). CDR3 length: 16 amino acids. Trimming shortened V by 1 base and J by 1 base, and 11 bases separated the two germline ends. The germline CDR1 and CDR2 sequences are SGHTA and FQGNSA. The CDR3 DNA follows: TGTGCCAGCAGCTTAGTCGGGGGTGGTTCTGGAAACACCATATATTTT. This sequence encodes CASSLVGGGSGNTIYF.

The chain uses TRBV2 and TRBJ2-7; TRBD1 might be the D (5 bases). V lost 3 bases and J 3 bases, leaving 6 bases between the germline ends. CDR1 is SNHLY, CDR2 FYNNEI, per germline. The CDR3 is made up of 12 amino acids. CDR3 in amino acids: CASSDRVYEQYF. The CDR3 DNA sequence: TGTGCCAGCAGTGACAGGGTCTACGAGCAGTACTTC.

This clone has a handful of counts. The chain is built from TRBV9 and TRBJ1-2; TRBD1 is a possible D gene (5 bases). V gave up 1 base and J gave up 3 bases, with 10 bases separating them. The CDR3 extends over 14 amino acids. Germline loops: CDR1 SGDLS, CDR2 YYNGEE. CDR3 sequence: CASSVTSGDYGYTF. DNA of the CDR3: TGTGCCAGCAGCGTAACTTCGGGGGACTATGGCTACACCTTC.

The chain links TRBV5-1 to TRBJ1-6; D may be TRBD1 (6 bases). V lost 4 bases to trimming and J lost 6 bases, with 14 bases between them. CDR1 is SGHRS and CDR2 is YFSETQ in the germline V gene. This CDR3 contains 15 residues. The CDR3 sequence: CASSPTQGSNSPLHF. CDR3 nucleotide sequence: TGCGCCAGCAGCCCGACACAGGGCTCTAATTCACCCCTCCACTTT.

The genes are TRBV5-1 and TRBJ2-3; 9 bases agree with TRBD2. J was trimmed by 3 bases and V by 0 bases; bases with no gene match: 8. There are 17 residues in the CDR3. Germline CDR1 SGHRS, CDR2 YFSETQ. CDR3 in DNA: TGCGCCAGCAGCTTGGCCCGCGCGGGGGGGCCGACAGATACGCAGTATTTT. Protein product: CASSLARAGGPTDTQYF.

Notes on this clone: Mismatch with germline at one junction end may stem from a read error. The J gene is TRBJ2-3, the V gene TRBV7-6; D may be TRBD2 (5 bases). Germline CDR1 is SGHVS and CDR2 is FNYEAQ. The CDR3 covers 13 residues. CDR3 in amino acids: CASSLAFPLAVHF. CDR3 DNA: TGTGCCAGCAGCTTAGCCTTCCCCCTAGCAGTGCATTTT.

J is TRBJ2-2 and V is TRBV5-1; D perhaps matches TRBD2 (6 bases). The germline V gene encodes CDR1 SGHRS and CDR2 YFSETQ. Trimming left V 0 bases short and J 6 bases short, with 18 bases between. The CDR3 consists of 17 residues. In DNA form, the CDR3 reads TGCGCCAGCAGCTTGGCCTATGGGGGGAGTTTCGCCGGGGAGCTGTTTTTT. Translated, it gives CASSLAYGGSFAGELFF.

The chain joins TRBV19 to TRBJ1-2; D unclear. Germline V gene lookup returns CDR1 LNHDA and CDR2 SQIVND (reference sequence). V was shortened by 5 bases and J by 8 bases, with 9 bases between the two germline ends. The CDR3 extends over 11 amino acids. This CDR3 is CASSANEGYTF. As DNA, the CDR3 is TGTGCCAGTAGTGCTAACGAGGGCTACACCTTC.

V usage is TRBV19 and J usage is TRBJ2-5; 7 bases map to TRBD1. The V and J ends lost 4 bases and 5 bases, in that order; junction bases with no gene match: 10. This CDR3 is built from 15 residues. CDR1 and CDR2 from the germline V gene are LNHDA and SQIVND (reference sequence). DNA for the CDR3: TGTGCCAGTAGTACACAGACAGGGAAGGTCGAGACCCAGTACTTC. It encodes CASSTQTGKVETQYF.

There are a few counts of this clone. V gene TRBV4-2 combines with J gene TRBJ2-3, with TRBD2 identical over 8 bases. The germline V gene encodes CDR1 LGHNA and CDR2 YNFKEQ. CDR3 length: 19 residues. Germline trimming cut 1 base from V and 2 bases from J; bases unmatched to any gene: 14. CDR3 DNA sequence: TGTGCCAGCAGCCAAGTCCCCCAACTCGGGGGGGGCTACACAGATACGCAGTATTTT. Translation: CASSQVPQLGGGYTDTQYF.

V usage is TRBV19 and J usage is TRBJ2-7; 8 bases line up with TRBD1. Trimming cost V 5 bases and J 0 bases; bases outside gene matches: 6. This CDR3 is 15 amino acids long. Germline V gene data show CDR1 as LNHDA and CDR2 as SQIVND (reference sequence). The CDR3 spells CASSRGQGISYEQYF. CDR3 nucleotides: TGTGCCAGTAGTCGCGGACAGGGCATCTCCTACGAGCAGTACTTC.

This clone was counted a few times. This chain connects TRBV27 to TRBJ1-1, with 9 bases fitting TRBD1. Germline CDR1 MNHEY, CDR2 SMNVEV (reference sequence). CDR3 length: 17 residues. Trimming removed 2 bases from V and 5 bases from J; junction bases left unmatched: 12. This CDR3 is CASSLALDRGSDTEAFF. The CDR3 DNA follows: TGTGCCAGCAGTTTAGCGTTGGACAGGGGATCGGATACTGAAGCTTTCTTT.

The chain combines TRBV5-6 with TRBJ1-2; TRBD1 aligns across 8 bases. The CDR3 is made up of 14 amino acids. Germline assignment: CDR1 SGHDT and CDR2 YYEEEE. V lost 4 bases to trimming and J lost 8 bases; unmatched junction nucleotides: 10. As DNA, the CDR3 is TGTGCCAGCAGCCTTCTGCAGGGGGCGGAGGGCTACACCTTC. This sequence encodes CASSLLQGAEGYTF.

J is TRBJ1-2 and V is TRBV6-6; 7 bases are a match to TRBD1. The J segment lost 8 bases and the V segment lost 4 bases, leaving 13 bases of the junction unmatched. This CDR3 has 15 residues. Germline V gives CDR1 MNHNY, CDR2 SVGAGI (reference sequence). CDR3 nucleotides: TGTGCCAGCAGTTCCCCGGACAGGTCCAGGAGAGGCTACACCTTC. Protein: CASSSPDRSRRGYTF.

This rearrangement joins TRBV30 to TRBJ1-3; weak D call: TRBD1 (5 bases). The V and J ends lost 4 bases and 1 base respectively, with 14 bases between them. This CDR3 contains 15 residues. Germline CDR1 and CDR2: GTSNPN and SVGIG (reference sequence). The CDR3, as DNA: TGTGCCTGGAACACAGGTCATCTTTCTGGAAACACCATATATTTT. This codes for CAWNTGHLSGNTIYF.

V and J are TRBV29-1 and TRBJ1-2, with D tentatively TRBD1 (5 bases). Trimming shortened V by 3 bases and J by 8 bases, and 19 bases separated the two germline ends. CDR1 and CDR2 from the germline V gene are SQVTM and ANQGSEA. The CDR3 extends over 14 amino acids. Here the CDR3 DNA reads TGCAGCGTTGACCTTAGGGGCTCCCAAGGGGGCTACACCTTC. Amino acids: CSVDLRGSQGGYTF. The entire variable domain, with the rest obtained from reference TRBV29-1 and TRBJ1-2, is as follows: SAVISQKPSRDICQRGTSLTIQCQVDSQVTMMFWYRQQPGQSLTLIATANQGSEATYESGFVIDKFPISRPNLTFSTLTVSNMSPEDSSIYLCSVDLRGSQGGYTFGSGTRLTVV.

The J gene is TRBJ1-2, the V gene TRBV15, with D tentatively TRBD1 (6 bases). CDR1 is LNHNV, CDR2 YYDKDF, per germline (reference sequence). Trimming removed 1 base at V and 6 bases at J, with 15 bases between. This CDR3 comprises 15 residues. The chain's CDR3 is CATSRVNQGLDGYTF. For the CDR3, the DNA is TGTGCCACCAGCAGAGTAAACCAGGGGCTTGATGGCTACACCTTC.

This sequence joins TRBV5-1 and TRBJ2-2; possible D gene TRBD2, 6 bases. V lost 4 bases and J 4 bases, leaving 11 bases between the germline ends. Germline V lookup: CDR1 SGHRS, CDR2 YFSETQ. The CDR3 totals 14 residues. The CDR3 DNA follows: TGCGCCAGCAGCCAAGGGACTTTCACCGGGGAGCTGTTTTTT. This codes for CASSQGTFTGELFF.

The chain carries TRBV29-1 and TRBJ1-5, with 7 bases identical to TRBD1. The germline V gene encodes CDR1 SQVTM and CDR2 ANQGSEA. J gave up 3 bases and V 4 bases, and 3 bases lay outside the gene matches. There are 13 residues in the CDR3. CDR3 residues: CSVGQGYNQPQHF. In DNA, the CDR3 is TGCAGCGTTGGACAGGGCTACAATCAGCCCCAGCATTTT.

This chain connects TRBV7-4 to TRBJ2-5; the D is unclear. Germline CDR1 reads SGHVT; CDR2 reads SQSDAQ. The germline V and J ends were trimmed by 7 bases and 2 bases, with 5 bases remaining between them. The CDR3 covers 11 residues. The DNA for the CDR3 is TGTGCCAGCACCTGTCAAGAGACCCAGTACTTC. The encoded protein is CASTCQETQYF.

This sequence joins TRBV18 and TRBJ1-1; D not resolved. V lost 3 bases and J 1 base, leaving 12 bases between the germline ends. This CDR3 has 15 amino acids. Germline lookup yields CDR1 KGHSH and CDR2 LQKENI. CDR3 bases: TGTGCCAGCTCACCTTTCAGGATGCAGAACACTGAAGCTTTCTTT. This translates into CASSPFRMQNTEAFF.